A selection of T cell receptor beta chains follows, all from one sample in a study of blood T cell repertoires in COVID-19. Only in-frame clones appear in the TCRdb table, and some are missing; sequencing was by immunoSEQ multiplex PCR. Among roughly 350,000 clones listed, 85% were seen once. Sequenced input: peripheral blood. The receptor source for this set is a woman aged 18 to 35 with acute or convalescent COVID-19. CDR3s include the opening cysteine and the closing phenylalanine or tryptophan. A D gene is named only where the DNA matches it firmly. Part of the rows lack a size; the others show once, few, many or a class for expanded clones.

DNA: TGTGCCAGTAGTATAGGCTCCGACAGTTCCTACGAGCAGTACTTC
CDR3: CASSIGSDSSYEQYF
size: NA
J: TRBJ2-7
V: TRBV19
D: NA

DNA: TGCGCCAGCAGCTCCAGACAGGGGGATTCACCCCTCCACTTT
CDR3: CASSSRQGDSPLHF
size: NA
J: TRBJ1-6
V: TRBV5-1
D: TRBD1

DNA: TGTGCCACCAGTGAGCCCTCAGGGGAAAGCTCTGGAAACACCATATATTTT
CDR3: CATSEPSGESSGNTIYF
size: NA
J: TRBJ1-3
V: TRBV24-1
D: NA

DNA: TGTGCCAGCTCATCGGGACTAGCGGGCTCCTACGAGCAGTACTTC
CDR3: CASSSGLAGSYEQYF
size: NA
J: TRBJ2-7
V: TRBV28
D: TRBD2

DNA: TGTGCCAGCAGCCGCGTTTGGAGGACCTACGAGCAGTACTTC
CDR3: CASSRVWRTYEQYF
size: NA
J: TRBJ2-7
V: TRBV9
D: NA

DNA: TGTGCCTGGAGCCTAGGGGTTAGTACTGAAGCTTTCTTT
CDR3: CAWSLGVSTEAFF
size: NA
J: TRBJ1-1
V: TRBV30
D: NA

DNA: TGTGCCAGTAGAAATCGGGAGATTCCCTATAATTCACCCCTCCACTTT
CDR3: CASRNREIPYNSPLHF
size: once
J: TRBJ1-6
V: TRBV19
D: NA

DNA: TGTGCCAGCCGAACCTCGACAAGCTTGAACTATGGCTACACCTTC
CDR3: CASRTSTSLNYGYTF
size: once
J: TRBJ1-2
V: TRBV6-5
D: NA

DNA: TGTGCCAGCAGCCAATGGCCCCCGGGACTAGCGGGAGGGGGCGCAGATACGCAGTATTTT
CDR3: CASSQWPPGLAGGGADTQYF
size: NA
J: TRBJ2-3
V: TRBV3-1/TRBV3-2
D: TRBD2

DNA: TGTGCCAGCAGCCAAGCGGGGACAGGGGGCGTCCCCCTCCACTTT
CDR3: CASSQAGTGGVPLHF
size: NA
J: TRBJ1-6
V: TRBV4-2
D: TRBD1

DNA: TGTGCCAGCGTCCTTTCTAGCGGGGAGACCCAGTACTTC
CDR3: CASVLSSGETQYF
size: NA
J: TRBJ2-5
V: TRBV6-6
D: TRBD2

DNA: TGTGCCAGCAGCTCCCGGGACAGGGGCCACGAGCAGTACTTC
CDR3: CASSSRDRGHEQYF
size: NA
J: TRBJ2-7
V: TRBV7-9
D: TRBD1

DNA: TGCGCCAGCAGCAGCGGGGGGACTGAAGCTTTCTTT
CDR3: CASSSGGTEAFF
size: NA
J: TRBJ1-1
V: TRBV10-1
D: NA

DNA: TGCGCCAGCAGAAGGGACAGGGGTAGCAATCAGCCCCAGCATTTT
CDR3: CASRRDRGSNQPQHF
size: once
J: TRBJ1-5
V: TRBV4-1
D: TRBD1

DNA: TGTGCCAGCAGCTCACGGACAGGGGACCACGAGCAGTACTTC
CDR3: CASSSRTGDHEQYF
size: NA
J: TRBJ2-7
V: TRBV7-2
D: TRBD1

DNA: TGTGCCAGCAGCCTTCAACAGGGGAGAAGCACTGAAGCTTTCTTT
CDR3: CASSLQQGRSTEAFF
size: NA
J: TRBJ1-1
V: TRBV3-1/TRBV3-2
D: TRBD1

DNA: TGTGCCAGCACAGGGGCTAGCTCCTATAATTCACCCCTCCACTTT
CDR3: CASTGASSYNSPLHF
size: NA
J: TRBJ1-6
V: TRBV6-5
D: NA

DNA: TGTGCCAGCAGTTACTCGGGACAGGTATACAATGAGCAGTTCTTC
CDR3: CASSYSGQVYNEQFF
size: NA
J: TRBJ2-1
V: TRBV6-5
D: TRBD1

DNA: TGCGCCAGCAGTCTGGACAGGGACGGGACTGAAGCTTTCTTT
CDR3: CASSLDRDGTEAFF
size: NA
J: TRBJ1-1
V: TRBV10-2
D: TRBD1

DNA: TGCGCCAGCAGCTTGGGGCAGGGAGGCACTGAAGCTTTCTTT
CDR3: CASSLGQGGTEAFF
size: NA
J: TRBJ1-1
V: TRBV5-1
D: NA

DNA: TGTGCCACCAGTGATTACCGGACAGGGAAGAACTATGGCTACACCTTC
CDR3: CATSDYRTGKNYGYTF
size: once
J: TRBJ1-2
V: TRBV24-1
D: TRBD1

DNA: TGTGCCAGCAGTCTATTGACAGGGGGAAGCAATCAGCCCCAGCATTTT
CDR3: CASSLLTGGSNQPQHF
size: few
J: TRBJ1-5
V: TRBV28
D: TRBD1

DNA: TGTTCAGCGGGGGAGCCTCTCCTACGGGAGCAGTACTTC
CDR3: CSAGEPLLREQYF
size: NA
J: TRBJ2-7
V: TRBV6-4
D: TRBD2

DNA: TGTGCTAGTGGTTTGGTACGTGGAGCCGGTGAGGATGAGCAGTTCTTC
CDR3: CASGLVRGAGEDEQFF
size: NA
J: TRBJ2-1
V: TRBV12-5
D: NA

DNA: TGTGCCAGCAGCCCGGGACTGGACGGATCCTATGGCTACACCTTC
CDR3: CASSPGLDGSYGYTF
size: NA
J: TRBJ1-2
V: TRBV5-4
D: NA

DNA: TGTGCCAGCAGAAGGGGGGGAAGCAATCAGCCCCAGCATTTT
CDR3: CASRRGGSNQPQHF
size: NA
J: TRBJ1-5
V: TRBV2
D: NA

DNA: TGCGCCAGCACCTCAGGGGAAGTAGGAACCGGGGAGCTGTTTTTT
CDR3: CASTSGEVGTGELFF
size: few
J: TRBJ2-2
V: TRBV10-2
D: NA

DNA: TGTGCCAGCAGCGTGGAGGGGTTGAGCGAGCAGTACTTC
CDR3: CASSVEGLSEQYF
size: NA
J: TRBJ2-7
V: TRBV9
D: NA

DNA: TGTGCCAGCAGCTTAGCCACTAACTATGGCTACACCTTC
CDR3: CASSLATNYGYTF
size: few
J: TRBJ1-2
V: TRBV7-8
D: NA

DNA: TGTGCCAGTACAACCTCAGAGACATGGCCTGGAAACACCATATATTTT
CDR3: CASTTSETWPGNTIYF
size: NA
J: TRBJ1-3
V: TRBV28
D: NA

DNA: TGTGCCAGCATACTAGCGGGAAGGAGTTACAATGAGCAGTTCTTC
CDR3: CASILAGRSYNEQFF
size: NA
J: TRBJ2-1
V: TRBV2
D: TRBD2

DNA: TGCGCCAGCAGTCGAGGGGGCGCCGGGGCAGATACGCAGTATTTT
CDR3: CASSRGGAGADTQYF
size: NA
J: TRBJ2-3
V: TRBV4-1
D: TRBD1

DNA: TGTGCCAGCAGTAGGACCAACAGGGGCGACACTGAAGCTTTCTTT
CDR3: CASSRTNRGDTEAFF
size: NA
J: TRBJ1-1
V: TRBV27
D: TRBD1

DNA: TGTGCCAGCAGCCAAAGGGGAAGAACTGAAGCTTTCTTT
CDR3: CASSQRGRTEAFF
size: NA
J: TRBJ1-1
V: TRBV3-1/TRBV3-2
D: NA

DNA: TGCGCCAGCAGCCAAGACCCGGGGGGGTTGGGAAACACCATATATTTT
CDR3: CASSQDPGGLGNTIYF
size: NA
J: TRBJ1-3
V: TRBV4-1
D: NA

DNA: TGTGCCAGCAGCCAGATTAGCGGGACCTACGAGCAGTACTTC
CDR3: CASSQISGTYEQYF
size: NA
J: TRBJ2-7
V: TRBV14
D: TRBD2

DNA: TGTGCCTCGGAGCCGGACTTTGGGCAGCCCCAGCATTTT
CDR3: CASEPDFGQPQHF
size: NA
J: TRBJ1-5
V: TRBV19
D: NA

DNA: TGTGCCAGCAGCCTTACAGGGTACGGTCAGCCCCAGCATTTT
CDR3: CASSLTGYGQPQHF
size: NA
J: TRBJ1-5
V: TRBV27
D: NA

DNA: TGTGCCAGCAGCTCCGAGGGGGCAGGAGCTTTCTTT
CDR3: CASSSEGAGAFF
size: NA
J: TRBJ1-1
V: TRBV5-4
D: TRBD1

DNA: TGTGCCAGCTCTGCGCAGGGGGCGACCTACAATGAGCAGTTCTTC
CDR3: CASSAQGATYNEQFF
size: NA
J: TRBJ2-1
V: TRBV18
D: TRBD1

DNA: TGCGCCAGCAGCGACCGGGACAGGGGCACAGATACGCAGTATTTT
CDR3: CASSDRDRGTDTQYF
size: NA
J: TRBJ2-3
V: TRBV5-1
D: TRBD1

DNA: TGTGCCAGCAGTTTAGCGGGGGGGCGTCTGGGTGAGCAGTTCTTC
CDR3: CASSLAGGRLGEQFF
size: NA
J: TRBJ2-1
V: TRBV27
D: TRBD2

DNA: TGTGCCAGCAGCTTGGGTGGCCTAGCGGGTGAGGGGACAGATACGCAGTATTTT
CDR3: CASSLGGLAGEGTDTQYF
size: NA
J: TRBJ2-3
V: TRBV7-2
D: TRBD2

DNA: TGTGCCAGCCGGGGACTTGGTGGGGACCTGAGAAAGACCCAGTACTTC
CDR3: CASRGLGGDLRKTQYF
size: NA
J: TRBJ2-5
V: TRBV2
D: NA

DNA: TGTGCCAGCAGCTGGGGACTAGCGGACTACAATGAGCAGTTCTTC
CDR3: CASSWGLADYNEQFF
size: once
J: TRBJ2-1
V: TRBV7-9
D: TRBD2

DNA: TGTGCCAGCAGTCACAGAAGAAAGAACGAGCAGTACTTC
CDR3: CASSHRRKNEQYF
size: NA
J: TRBJ2-7
V: TRBV28
D: NA

DNA: TGTGCCAGCAGCTTCGAATTTCGCGAGCGAGGTGAGCAGTTCTTC
CDR3: CASSFEFRERGEQFF
size: NA
J: TRBJ2-1
V: TRBV11-2
D: NA

DNA: TGTGCCAGCAGCGTCGGGAGTTGGGAGACCCAGTACTTC
CDR3: CASSVGSWETQYF
size: NA
J: TRBJ2-5
V: TRBV5-4
D: NA

DNA: TGTGCCATCAGTGGTCAGGACAGGGGCCACAATGAGCAGTTCTTC
CDR3: CAISGQDRGHNEQFF
size: few
J: TRBJ2-1
V: TRBV10-3
D: TRBD1

DNA: TGTGCCAGCAGTTTTGCGGGGGGAGATTACGAGCAGTACTTC
CDR3: CASSFAGGDYEQYF
size: NA
J: TRBJ2-7
V: TRBV27
D: TRBD2